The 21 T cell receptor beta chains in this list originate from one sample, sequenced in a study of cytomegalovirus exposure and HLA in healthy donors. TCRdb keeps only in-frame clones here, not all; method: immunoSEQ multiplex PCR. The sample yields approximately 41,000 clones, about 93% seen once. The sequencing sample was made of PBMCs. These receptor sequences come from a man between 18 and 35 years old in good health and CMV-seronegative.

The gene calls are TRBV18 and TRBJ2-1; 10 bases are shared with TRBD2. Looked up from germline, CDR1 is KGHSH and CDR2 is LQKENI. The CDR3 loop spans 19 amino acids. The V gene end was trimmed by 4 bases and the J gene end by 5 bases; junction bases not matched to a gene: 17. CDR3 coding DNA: TGTGCCAGCTCACTCAACTTTGCCACGACTAGCGGGTTAAACAATGAGCAGTTCTTC. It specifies CASSLNFATTSGLNNEQFF.

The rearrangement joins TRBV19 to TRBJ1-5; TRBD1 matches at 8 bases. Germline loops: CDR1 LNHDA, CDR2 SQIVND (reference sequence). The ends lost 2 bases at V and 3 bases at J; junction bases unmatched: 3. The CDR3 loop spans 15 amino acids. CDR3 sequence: CASSITTGDNQPQHF. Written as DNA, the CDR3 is TGTGCCAGTAGTATAACGACAGGGGACAATCAGCCCCAGCATTTT.

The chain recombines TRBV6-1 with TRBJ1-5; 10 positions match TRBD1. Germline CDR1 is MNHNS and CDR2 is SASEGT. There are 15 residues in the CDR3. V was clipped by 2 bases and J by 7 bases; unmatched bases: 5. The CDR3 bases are TGTGCCAGCAGTGAAATTGGGACAGGGGCCCAGCCCCAGCATTTT. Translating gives CASSEIGTGAQPQHF.

CDR3 coding DNA: TGTGCCAGTGCAACGAACAGGGGGTCCTACAATGAGCAGTTCTTC. Translating gives CASATNRGSYNEQFF. This chain uses TRBV19 with TRBJ2-1, with TRBD1 matching over 8 bases. CDR3 length: 15 residues. Losses at the gene ends were 8 bases for V and 1 base for J; bases not matched to a gene: 7. Germline V CDR1 and CDR2: LNHDA, SQIVND (reference sequence). Combining the CDR3 with reference TRBV19 and TRBJ2-1 gives the whole variable domain DGGITQSPKYLFRKEGQNVTLSCEQNLNHDAMYWYRQDPGQGLRLIYYSQIVNDFQKGDIAEGYSVSREKKESFPLTVTSAQKNPTAFYLCASATNRGSYNEQFFGPGTRLTVL.

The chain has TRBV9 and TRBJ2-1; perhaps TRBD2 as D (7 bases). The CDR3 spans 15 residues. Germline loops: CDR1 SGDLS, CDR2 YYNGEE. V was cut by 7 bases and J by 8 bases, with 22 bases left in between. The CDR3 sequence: CASGGDKRTADEQFF. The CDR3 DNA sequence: TGTGCCAGCGGGGGGGATAAAAGGACAGCCGATGAGCAGTTCTTC. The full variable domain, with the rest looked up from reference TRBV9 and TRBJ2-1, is DSGVTQTPKHLITATGQRVTLRCSPRSGDLSVYWYQQSLDQGLQFLIQYYNGEERAKGNILERFSAQQFPDLHSELNLSSLELGDSALYFCASGGDKRTADEQFFGPGTRLTVL.

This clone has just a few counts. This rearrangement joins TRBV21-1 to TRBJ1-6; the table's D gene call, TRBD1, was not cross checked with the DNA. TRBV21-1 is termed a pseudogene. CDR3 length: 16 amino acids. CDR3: CASPPPSGQYNSPLHF. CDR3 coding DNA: TGTGCCAGCCCGCCCCCCTCGGGACAGTATAATTCACCCCTCCACTTT.

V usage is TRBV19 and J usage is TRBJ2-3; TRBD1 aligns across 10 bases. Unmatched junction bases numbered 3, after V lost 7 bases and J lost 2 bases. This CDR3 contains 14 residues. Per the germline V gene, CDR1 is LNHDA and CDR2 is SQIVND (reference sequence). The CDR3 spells CASTRQGATDTQYF. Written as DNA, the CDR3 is TGTGCCAGTACCAGACAGGGGGCCACAGATACGCAGTATTTT.

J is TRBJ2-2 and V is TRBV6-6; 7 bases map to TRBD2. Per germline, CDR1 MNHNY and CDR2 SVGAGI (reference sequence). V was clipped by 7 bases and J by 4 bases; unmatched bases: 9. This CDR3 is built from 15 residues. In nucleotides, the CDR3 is TGTGCCAGCACCCCTGTGGGGAGGGCCACCGGGGAGCTGTTTTTT. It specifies CASTPVGRATGELFF.

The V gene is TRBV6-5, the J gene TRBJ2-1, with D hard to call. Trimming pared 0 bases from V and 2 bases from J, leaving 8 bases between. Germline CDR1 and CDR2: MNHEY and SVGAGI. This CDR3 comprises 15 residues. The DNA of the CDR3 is TGTGCCAGCAGTTACTCTCCAGTCGCCTACAATGAGCAGTTCTTC. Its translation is CASSYSPVAYNEQFF.

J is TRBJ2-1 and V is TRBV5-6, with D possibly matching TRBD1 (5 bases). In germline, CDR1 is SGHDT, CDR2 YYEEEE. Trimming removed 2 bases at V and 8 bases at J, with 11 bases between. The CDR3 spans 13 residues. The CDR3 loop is CASSLVGAYEQFF. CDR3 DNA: TGTGCCAGCAGCTTAGTTGGGGCCTATGAGCAGTTCTTC.

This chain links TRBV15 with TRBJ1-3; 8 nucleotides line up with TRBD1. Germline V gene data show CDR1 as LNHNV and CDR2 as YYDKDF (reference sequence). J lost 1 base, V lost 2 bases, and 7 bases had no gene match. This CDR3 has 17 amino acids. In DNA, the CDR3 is TGTGCCACCAGCAGAAGCTCCGGGACAGGATCTGGAAACACCATATATTTT. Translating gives CATSRSSGTGSGNTIYF. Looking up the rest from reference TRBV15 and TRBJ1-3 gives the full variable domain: DAMVIQNPRYQVTQFGKPVTLSCSQTLNHNVMYWYQQKSSQAPKLLFHYYDKDFNNEADTPDNFQSRRPNTSFCFLDIRSPGLGDTAMYLCATSRSSGTGSGNTIYFGEGSWLTVV.

The CDR3 coding sequence is TGTGCCACCTCGACAGACAGGACAAGGGCCTACGAGCAGTACTTC. Protein product: CATSTDRTRAYEQYF. The chain has TRBV6-1 and TRBJ2-7; TRBD1 might be the D (6 bases). CDR1 MNHNS and CDR2 SASEGT come from the germline V gene. This CDR3 region has 15 residues. V lost 10 bases, J lost 2 bases, and 21 bases lay in between.

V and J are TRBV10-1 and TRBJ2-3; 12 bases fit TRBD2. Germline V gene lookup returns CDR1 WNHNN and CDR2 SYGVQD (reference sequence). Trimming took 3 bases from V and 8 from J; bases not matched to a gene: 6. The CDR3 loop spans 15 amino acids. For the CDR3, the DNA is TGCGCCAGCAGTGAATCTAGCGGGGGGGCGGGTACGCAGTATTTT. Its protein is CASSESSGGAGTQYF.

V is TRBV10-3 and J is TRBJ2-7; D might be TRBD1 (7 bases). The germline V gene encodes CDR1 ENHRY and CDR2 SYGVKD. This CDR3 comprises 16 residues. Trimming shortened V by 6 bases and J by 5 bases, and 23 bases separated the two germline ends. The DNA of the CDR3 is TGTGCCATCAGGGGGACAGAGAAATCCTGGGAGGACGAGCAGTACTTC. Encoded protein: CAIRGTEKSWEDEQYF.

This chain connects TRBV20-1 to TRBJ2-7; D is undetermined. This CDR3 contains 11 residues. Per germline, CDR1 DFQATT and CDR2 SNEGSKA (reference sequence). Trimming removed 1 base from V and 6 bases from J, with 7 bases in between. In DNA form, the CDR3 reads TGCAGTGCTAGAGGGGCAGTCGAGCAGTACTTC. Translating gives CSARGAVEQYF.

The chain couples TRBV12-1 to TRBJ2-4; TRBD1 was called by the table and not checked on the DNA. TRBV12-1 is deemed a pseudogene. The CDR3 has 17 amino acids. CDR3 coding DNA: TGTGCCAGCAGCCCCTTCAGGGGGCTACTAGCCAAAAACATTCAGTACTTC. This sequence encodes CASSPFRGLLAKNIQYF.

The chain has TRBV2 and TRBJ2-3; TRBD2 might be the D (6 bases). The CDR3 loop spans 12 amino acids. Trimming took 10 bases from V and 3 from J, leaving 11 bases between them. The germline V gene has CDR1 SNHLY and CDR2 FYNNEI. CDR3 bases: TGTGCCACCCGACTAGAGACAGATACGCAGTATTTT. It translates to CATRLETDTQYF.

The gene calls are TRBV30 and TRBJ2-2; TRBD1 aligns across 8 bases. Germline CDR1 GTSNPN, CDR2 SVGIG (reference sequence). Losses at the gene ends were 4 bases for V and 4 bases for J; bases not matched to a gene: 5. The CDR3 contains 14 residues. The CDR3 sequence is CAWKTGVVTGELFF. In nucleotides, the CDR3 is TGTGCCTGGAAGACAGGGGTGGTCACCGGGGAGCTGTTTTTT.

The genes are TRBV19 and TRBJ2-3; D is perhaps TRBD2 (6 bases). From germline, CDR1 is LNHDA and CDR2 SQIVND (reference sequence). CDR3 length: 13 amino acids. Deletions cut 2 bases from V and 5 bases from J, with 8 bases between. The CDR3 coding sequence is TGTGCCAGTAGTATACGGGAGTTAGATACGCAGTATTTT. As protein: CASSIRELDTQYF.

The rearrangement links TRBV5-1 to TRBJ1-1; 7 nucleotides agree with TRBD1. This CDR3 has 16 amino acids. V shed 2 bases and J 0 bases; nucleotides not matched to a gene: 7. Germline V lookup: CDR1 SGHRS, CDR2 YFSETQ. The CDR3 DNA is TGCGCCAGCAGCTTATTAACAGGGGTCCTGAACACTGAAGCTTTCTTT. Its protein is CASSLLTGVLNTEAFF.

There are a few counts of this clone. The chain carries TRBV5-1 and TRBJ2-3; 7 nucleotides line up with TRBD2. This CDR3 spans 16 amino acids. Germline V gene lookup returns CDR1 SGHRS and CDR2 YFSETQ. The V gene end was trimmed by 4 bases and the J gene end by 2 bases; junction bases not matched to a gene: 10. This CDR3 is CASSEASGVFTDTQYF. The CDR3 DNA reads TGCGCCAGCAGCGAGGCAAGCGGGGTGTTCACAGATACGCAGTATTTT.